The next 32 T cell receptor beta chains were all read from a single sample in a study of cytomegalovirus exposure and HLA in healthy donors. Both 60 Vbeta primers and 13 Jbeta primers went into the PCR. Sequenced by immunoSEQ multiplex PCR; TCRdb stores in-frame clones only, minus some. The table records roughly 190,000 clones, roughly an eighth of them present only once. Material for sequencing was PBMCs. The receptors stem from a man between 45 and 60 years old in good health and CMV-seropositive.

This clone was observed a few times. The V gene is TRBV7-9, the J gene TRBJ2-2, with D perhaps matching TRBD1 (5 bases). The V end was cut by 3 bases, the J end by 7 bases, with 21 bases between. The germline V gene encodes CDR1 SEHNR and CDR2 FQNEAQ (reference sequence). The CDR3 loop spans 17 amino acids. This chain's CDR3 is CASSFPAVRVEYGELFF. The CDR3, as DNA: TGTGCCAGCAGCTTTCCCGCGGTCAGGGTAGAATACGGGGAGCTGTTTTTT.

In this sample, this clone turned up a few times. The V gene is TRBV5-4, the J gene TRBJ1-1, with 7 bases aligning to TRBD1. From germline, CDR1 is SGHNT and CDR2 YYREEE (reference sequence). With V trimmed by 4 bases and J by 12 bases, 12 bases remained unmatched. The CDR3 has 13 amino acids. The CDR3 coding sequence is TGTGCCAGCAGCCAGACAGGGATTTTCTTACCTTTCTTT. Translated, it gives CASSQTGIFLPFF.

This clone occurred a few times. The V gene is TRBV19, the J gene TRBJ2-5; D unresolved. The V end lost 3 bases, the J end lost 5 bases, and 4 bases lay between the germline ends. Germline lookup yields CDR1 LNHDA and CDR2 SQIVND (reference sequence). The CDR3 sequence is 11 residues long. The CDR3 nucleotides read TGTGCCAGTAGTATGGGCGAGACCCAGTACTTC. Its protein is CASSMGETQYF.

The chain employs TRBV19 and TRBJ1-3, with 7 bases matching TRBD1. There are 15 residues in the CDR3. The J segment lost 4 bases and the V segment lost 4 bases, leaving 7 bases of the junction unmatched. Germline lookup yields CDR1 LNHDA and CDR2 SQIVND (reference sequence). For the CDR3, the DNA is TGTGCCAGTAGTACCCTGGGACAGTCCGGAAACACCATATATTTT. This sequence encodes CASSTLGQSGNTIYF.

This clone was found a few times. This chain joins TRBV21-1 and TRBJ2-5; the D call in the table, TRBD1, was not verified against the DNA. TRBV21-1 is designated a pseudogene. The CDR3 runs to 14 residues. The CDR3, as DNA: TGTGCCAGCAGCAAATCAGGAACTTTGGAGACCCAGTACTTC. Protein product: CASSKSGTLETQYF.

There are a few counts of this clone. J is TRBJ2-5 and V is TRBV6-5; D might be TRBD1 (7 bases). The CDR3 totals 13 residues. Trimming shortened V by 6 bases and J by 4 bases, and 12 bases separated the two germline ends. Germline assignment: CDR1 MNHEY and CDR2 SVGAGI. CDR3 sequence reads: CASRRQGGETQYF. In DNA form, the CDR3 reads TGTGCCAGCAGGAGACAGGGAGGAGAGACCCAGTACTTC.

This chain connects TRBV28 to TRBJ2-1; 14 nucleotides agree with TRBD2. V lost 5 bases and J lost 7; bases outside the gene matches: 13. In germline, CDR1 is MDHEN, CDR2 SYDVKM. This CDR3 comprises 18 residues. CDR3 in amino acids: CASSVGRSGLAGGNEQFF. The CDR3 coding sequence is TGTGCCAGCAGTGTGGGCCGCTCCGGACTAGCGGGGGGAAATGAGCAGTTCTTC.

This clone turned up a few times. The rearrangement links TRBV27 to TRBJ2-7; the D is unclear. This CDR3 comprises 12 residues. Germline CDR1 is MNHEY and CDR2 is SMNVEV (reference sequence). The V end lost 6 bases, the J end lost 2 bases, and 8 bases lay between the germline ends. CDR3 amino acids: CASSSPTYEQYF. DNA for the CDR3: TGTGCCAGCAGCTCCCCTACCTACGAGCAGTACTTC.

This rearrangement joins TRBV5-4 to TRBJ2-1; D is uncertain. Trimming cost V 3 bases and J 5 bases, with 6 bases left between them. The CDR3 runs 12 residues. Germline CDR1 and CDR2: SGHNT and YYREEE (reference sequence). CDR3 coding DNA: TGTGCCAGCAGCTCGCTAAACAATGAGCAGTTCTTC. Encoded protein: CASSSLNNEQFF.

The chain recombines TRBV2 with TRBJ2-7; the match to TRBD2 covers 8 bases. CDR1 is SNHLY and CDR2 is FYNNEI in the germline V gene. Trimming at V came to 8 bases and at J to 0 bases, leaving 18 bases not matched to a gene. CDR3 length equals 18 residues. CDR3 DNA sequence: TGTGCCAGCCGGGGGTGGATTAAGCGGGGGATAGACTCCTACGAGCAGTACTTC. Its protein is CASRGWIKRGIDSYEQYF. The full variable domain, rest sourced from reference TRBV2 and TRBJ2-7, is EPEVTQTPSHQVTQMGQEVILRCVPISNHLYFYWYRQILGQKVEFLVSFYNNEISEKSEIFDDQFSVERPDGSNFTLKIRSTKLEDSAMYFCASRGWIKRGIDSYEQYFGPGTRLTVT.

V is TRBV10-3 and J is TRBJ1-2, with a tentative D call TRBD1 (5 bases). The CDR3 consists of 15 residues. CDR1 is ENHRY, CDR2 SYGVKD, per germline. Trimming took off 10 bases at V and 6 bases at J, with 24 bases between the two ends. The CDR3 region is CATRRGERFRDGYTF. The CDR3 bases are TGTGCCACCCGGCGGGGGGAGCGGTTCAGAGATGGCTACACCTTC.

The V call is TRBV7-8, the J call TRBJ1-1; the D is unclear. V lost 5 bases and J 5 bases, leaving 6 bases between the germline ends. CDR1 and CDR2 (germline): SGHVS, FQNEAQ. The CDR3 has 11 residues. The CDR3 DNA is TGTGCCAGCAGCCCCGGGACTGAAGCTTTCTTT. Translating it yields CASSPGTEAFF.

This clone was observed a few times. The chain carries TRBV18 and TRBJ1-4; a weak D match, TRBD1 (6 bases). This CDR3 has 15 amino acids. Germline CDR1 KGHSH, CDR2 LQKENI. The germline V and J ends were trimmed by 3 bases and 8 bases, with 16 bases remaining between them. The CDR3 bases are TGTGCCAGCTCACCCCCAGAGGGGGTCCAGGAAAAACTGTTTTTT. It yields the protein CASSPPEGVQEKLFF.

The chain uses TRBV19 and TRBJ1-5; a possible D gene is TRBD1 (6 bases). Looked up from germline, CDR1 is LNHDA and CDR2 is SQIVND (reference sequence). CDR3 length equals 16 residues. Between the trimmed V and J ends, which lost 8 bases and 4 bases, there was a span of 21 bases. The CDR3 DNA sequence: TGTGCCAGTTTGCACACAGGGATCGGATGGAATCAGCCCCAGCATTTT. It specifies CASLHTGIGWNQPQHF.

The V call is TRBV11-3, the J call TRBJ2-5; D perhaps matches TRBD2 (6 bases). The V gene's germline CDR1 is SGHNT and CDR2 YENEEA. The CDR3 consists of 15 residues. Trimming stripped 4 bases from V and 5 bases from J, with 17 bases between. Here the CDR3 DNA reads TGTGCCAGCAGCTCCCCTGCGGGACGCGGGGAGACCCAGTACTTC. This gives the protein CASSSPAGRGETQYF.

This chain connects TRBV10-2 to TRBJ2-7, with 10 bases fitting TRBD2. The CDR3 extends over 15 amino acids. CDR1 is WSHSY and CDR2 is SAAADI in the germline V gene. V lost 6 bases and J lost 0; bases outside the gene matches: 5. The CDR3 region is CASSLLAGNSYEQYF. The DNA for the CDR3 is TGCGCCAGCAGCTTACTAGCGGGGAACTCCTACGAGCAGTACTTC.

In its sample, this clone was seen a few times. Written as DNA, the CDR3 is TGTGCCAGCAGCGTAGGAGGGACAGTATACAATGAGCAGTTCTTC. Translation: CASSVGGTVYNEQFF. The chain has TRBV9 and TRBJ2-1, with 7 positions matching TRBD1. Germline CDR1 SGDLS, CDR2 YYNGEE. The CDR3 loop spans 15 amino acids. V was pared by 0 bases and J by 4 bases, with 4 bases of the junction left unmatched.

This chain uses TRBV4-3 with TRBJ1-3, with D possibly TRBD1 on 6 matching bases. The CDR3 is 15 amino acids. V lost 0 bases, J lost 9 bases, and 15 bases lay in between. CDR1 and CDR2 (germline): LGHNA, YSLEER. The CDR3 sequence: CASSQDRQGLSTIYF. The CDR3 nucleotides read TGCGCCAGCAGCCAAGATAGGCAGGGGCTAAGCACCATATATTTT.

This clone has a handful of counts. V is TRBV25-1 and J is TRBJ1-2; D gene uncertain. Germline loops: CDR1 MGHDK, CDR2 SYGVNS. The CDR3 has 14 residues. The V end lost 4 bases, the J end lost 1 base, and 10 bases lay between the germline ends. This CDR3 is CASSGPHNNYGYTF. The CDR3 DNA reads TGTGCCAGCAGTGGGCCCCACAATAACTATGGCTACACCTTC.

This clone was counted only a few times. The CDR3 coding sequence is TGTGCCAGCAGTTTAAGGGGGCTTAGCAATCAGCCCCAGCATTTT. Encoded protein: CASSLRGLSNQPQHF. The genes are TRBV27 and TRBJ1-5; 7 bases are shared with TRBD1. The CDR3 has 15 residues. The ends lost 2 bases at V and 0 bases at J; junction bases unmatched: 1. The germline V gene encodes CDR1 MNHEY and CDR2 SMNVEV (reference sequence).

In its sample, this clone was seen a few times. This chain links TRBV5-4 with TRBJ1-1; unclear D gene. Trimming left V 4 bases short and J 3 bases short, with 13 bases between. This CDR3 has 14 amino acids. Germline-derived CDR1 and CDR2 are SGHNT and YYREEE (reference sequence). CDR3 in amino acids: CASSPGLGDTEAFF. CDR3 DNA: TGTGCCAGCAGCCCCGGACTGGGCGACACTGAAGCTTTCTTT. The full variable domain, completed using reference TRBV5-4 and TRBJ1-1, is ETGVTQSPTHLIKTRGQQVTLRCSSQSGHNTVSWYQQALGQGPQFIFQYYREEENGRGNFPPRFSGLQFPNYSSELNVNALELDDSALYLCASSPGLGDTEAFFGQGTRLTVV.

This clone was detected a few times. As DNA, the CDR3 is TGTGCCAGCGCAGGATATAATTCACCCCTCCACTTT. Its protein is CASAGYNSPLHF. The rearrangement uses TRBV9 and TRBJ1-6; no clear D gene. Germline-derived CDR1 and CDR2 are SGDLS and YYNGEE. The CDR3 is 12 amino acids. The V end lost 7 bases, the J end lost 4 bases, and 6 bases lay between the germline ends. The entire variable domain, with the rest obtained from reference TRBV9 and TRBJ1-6, is as follows: DSGVTQTPKHLITATGQRVTLRCSPRSGDLSVYWYQQSLDQGLQFLIQYYNGEERAKGNILERFSAQQFPDLHSELNLSSLELGDSALYFCASAGYNSPLHFGNGTRLTVT.

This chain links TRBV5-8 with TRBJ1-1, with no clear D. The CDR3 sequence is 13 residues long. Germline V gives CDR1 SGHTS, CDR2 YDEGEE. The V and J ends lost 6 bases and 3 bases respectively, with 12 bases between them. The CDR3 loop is CASTSGWDTEAFF. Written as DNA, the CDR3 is TGTGCCAGCACTTCGGGGTGGGACACTGAAGCTTTCTTT.

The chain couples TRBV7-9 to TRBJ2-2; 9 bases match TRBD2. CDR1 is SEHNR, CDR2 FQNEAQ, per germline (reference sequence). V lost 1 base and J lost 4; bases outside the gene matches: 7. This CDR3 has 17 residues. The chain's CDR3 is CASSLGAGGPRTGELFF. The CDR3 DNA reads TGTGCCAGCAGCTTAGGGGCGGGGGGGCCCCGCACCGGGGAGCTGTTTTTT.

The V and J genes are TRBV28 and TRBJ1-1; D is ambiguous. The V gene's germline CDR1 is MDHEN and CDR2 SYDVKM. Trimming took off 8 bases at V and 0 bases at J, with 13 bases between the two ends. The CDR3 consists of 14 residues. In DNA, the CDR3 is TGTGCCAGCCGCCCATCGGGGATGAACACTGAAGCTTTCTTT. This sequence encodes CASRPSGMNTEAFF.

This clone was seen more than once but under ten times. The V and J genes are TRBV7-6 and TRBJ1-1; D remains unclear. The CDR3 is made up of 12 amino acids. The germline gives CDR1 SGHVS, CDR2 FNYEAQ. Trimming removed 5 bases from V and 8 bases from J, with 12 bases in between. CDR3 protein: CASSDGGREAFF. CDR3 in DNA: TGTGCCAGCAGCGACGGCGGGAGGGAAGCTTTCTTT.

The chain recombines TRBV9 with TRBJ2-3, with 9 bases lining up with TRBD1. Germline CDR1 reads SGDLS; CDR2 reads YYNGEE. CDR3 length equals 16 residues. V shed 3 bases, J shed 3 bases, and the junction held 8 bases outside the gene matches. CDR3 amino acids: CASSGSGQGGTDTQYF. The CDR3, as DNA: TGTGCCAGCAGCGGATCGGGACAGGGAGGGACAGATACGCAGTATTTT.

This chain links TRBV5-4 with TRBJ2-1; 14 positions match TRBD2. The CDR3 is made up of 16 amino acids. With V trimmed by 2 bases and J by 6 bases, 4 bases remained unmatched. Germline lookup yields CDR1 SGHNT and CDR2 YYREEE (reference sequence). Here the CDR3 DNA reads TGTGCCAGCAGCTTACCGGGACTAGCGGGGGCCAATGAGCAGTTCTTC. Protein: CASSLPGLAGANEQFF.

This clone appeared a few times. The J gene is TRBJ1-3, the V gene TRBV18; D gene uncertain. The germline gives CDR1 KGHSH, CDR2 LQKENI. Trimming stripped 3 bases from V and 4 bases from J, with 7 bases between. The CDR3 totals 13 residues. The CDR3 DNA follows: TGTGCCAGCTCACCGGGCCTCGGAAACACCATATATTTT. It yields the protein CASSPGLGNTIYF.

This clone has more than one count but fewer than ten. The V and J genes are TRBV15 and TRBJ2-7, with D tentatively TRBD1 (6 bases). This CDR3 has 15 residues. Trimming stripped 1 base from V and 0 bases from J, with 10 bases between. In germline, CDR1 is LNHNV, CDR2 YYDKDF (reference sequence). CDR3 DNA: TGTGCCACCAGCAGAGTGGGGGACATCTCCTACGAGCAGTACTTC. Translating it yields CATSRVGDISYEQYF.

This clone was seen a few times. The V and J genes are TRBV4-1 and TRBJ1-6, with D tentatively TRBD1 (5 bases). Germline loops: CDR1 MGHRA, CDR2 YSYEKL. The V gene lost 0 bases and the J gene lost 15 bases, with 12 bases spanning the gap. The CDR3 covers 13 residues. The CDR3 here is CASSQESGSVLHF. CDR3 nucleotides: TGCGCCAGCAGCCAAGAATCAGGGTCTGTCCTCCACTTT.

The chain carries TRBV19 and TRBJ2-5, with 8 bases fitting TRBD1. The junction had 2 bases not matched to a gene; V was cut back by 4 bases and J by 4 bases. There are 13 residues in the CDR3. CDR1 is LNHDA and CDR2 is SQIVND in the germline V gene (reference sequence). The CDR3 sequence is CASSTGQVETQYF. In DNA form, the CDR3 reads TGTGCCAGTAGTACGGGACAGGTAGAGACCCAGTACTTC.